What follows are 29 T cell receptor beta chains derived from one specimen sequenced in a study of cytomegalovirus exposure and HLA in healthy donors (dated by TCRdb to the late 2010s). Receptor amplification or capture employed the immunoSEQ multiplex PCR assay. Entries here come from immuneACCESS through TCRdb and include only in-frame sequences with V and J called. Some clones fail to appear in such tables; in the studies checked, an unresolved V gene covers under half of the shortfall, and the cause of the remainder is unknown. A total of about 150,000 clones appear in this sample, 70% to 90% of them only once. The ten largest account for about 2.2% of the sample. Sample: PBMCs. Source of these receptors: a human donor in good health.

This chain joins TRBV5-6 and TRBJ1-2, with 9 bases identical to TRBD1. V shed 4 bases, J shed 5 bases, and the junction held 6 bases outside the gene matches. The V gene's germline CDR1 is SGHDT and CDR2 YYEEEE. This CDR3 has 14 residues. In DNA form, the CDR3 reads TGTGCCAGCAGCCCAGGGACAGGGCCATATGGCTACACCTTC. Its translation: CASSPGTGPYGYTF.

V and J are TRBV5-1 and TRBJ2-7; 12 nucleotides agree with TRBD2. With 4 bases clipped from V and 3 bases from J, the junction kept 5 bases outside the gene matches. The CDR3 sequence is 15 residues long. CDR1 is SGHRS and CDR2 is YFSETQ in the germline V gene. The CDR3 bases are TGCGCCAGCAGCCCACAGGGACTAGCGGGCTACGAGCAGTACTTC. Residues: CASSPQGLAGYEQYF.

The J gene is TRBJ2-1, the V gene TRBV13; weak D call: TRBD2 (6 bases). Germline V CDR1 and CDR2: PRHDT, FYEKMQ (reference sequence). Trimming took off 4 bases at V and 9 bases at J, with 13 bases between the two ends. The CDR3 is made up of 13 amino acids. CDR3 nucleotide sequence: TGTGCCAGCAGCTCATCTCTGGGAGGTGAGCAGTTCTTC. Translation gives CASSSSLGGEQFF.

The chain carries TRBV5-1 and TRBJ1-3; 8 nucleotides agree with TRBD1. Trimming took 4 bases from V and 2 from J; bases not matched to a gene: 8. Germline CDR1 and CDR2: SGHRS and YFSETQ. The CDR3 spans 16 residues. In DNA, the CDR3 is TGCGCCAGCAGCAATTCCTTGACAGGGGCTGGAAACACCATATATTTT. This translates into CASSNSLTGAGNTIYF. Variable domain in full (rest from reference TRBV5-1 and TRBJ1-3): KAGVTQTPRYLIKTRGQQVTLSCSPISGHRSVSWYQQTPGQGLQFLFEYFSETQRNKGNFPGRFSGRQFSNSRSEMNVSTLELGDSALYLCASSNSLTGAGNTIYFGEGSWLTVV.

This clone was picked up one time. The rearrangement joins TRBV20-1 to TRBJ2-1; D is uncertain. Trimming took 6 bases from V and 10 from J, leaving 10 bases between them. Germline assignment: CDR1 DFQATT and CDR2 SNEGSKA (reference sequence). This CDR3 is 10 amino acids long. CDR3 sequence (DNA): TGCAGTGCCGCCTATACCGAGCAGTTCTTC. Its translation: CSAAYTEQFF.

The chain employs TRBV29-1 and TRBJ2-2, with 11 bases that match TRBD1. Germline lookup yields CDR1 SQVTM and CDR2 ANQGSEA. V lost 4 bases to trimming and J lost 4 bases; unmatched junction nucleotides: 2. CDR3 length equals 14 residues. The CDR3 nucleotides read TGCAGCGTTGGGGACAGGGGGAGCACCGGGGAGCTGTTTTTT. Translation gives CSVGDRGSTGELFF.

The chain combines TRBV5-1 with TRBJ2-3; TRBD2 agrees at 10 bases. Germline CDR1 SGHRS, CDR2 YFSETQ. This CDR3 contains 14 residues. Germline trimming cut 4 bases from V and 4 bases from J; bases unmatched to any gene: 3. The CDR3 reads CASSPGLAADTQYF. DNA for the CDR3: TGCGCCAGCAGCCCAGGACTAGCGGCAGATACGCAGTATTTT.

This clone was detected only once. This chain links TRBV4-3 with TRBJ1-2, with unresolved D. CDR1 and CDR2 (germline): LGHNA, YSLEER. V was shortened by 1 base and J by 6 bases, with 12 bases between the two germline ends. CDR3 length equals 14 residues. As DNA, the CDR3 is TGCGCCAGCAGCCAAGCAAGCAGGTTCGATGGCTACACCTTC. The encoded protein is CASSQASRFDGYTF.

The chain combines TRBV19 with TRBJ1-2, with 7 bases aligning to TRBD1. This CDR3 is built from 15 residues. Germline V gene lookup returns CDR1 LNHDA and CDR2 SQIVND (reference sequence). Trimming took 1 base from V and 5 from J; bases not matched to a gene: 7. The chain's CDR3 is CASSIVPGTAYGYTF. In nucleotides, the CDR3 is TGTGCCAGTAGTATAGTCCCCGGGACAGCATATGGCTACACCTTC. The full variable domain, completed using reference TRBV19 and TRBJ1-2, is DGGITQSPKYLFRKEGQNVTLSCEQNLNHDAMYWYRQDPGQGLRLIYYSQIVNDFQKGDIAEGYSVSREKKESFPLTVTSAQKNPTAFYLCASSIVPGTAYGYTFGSGTRLTVV.

The genes are TRBV27 and TRBJ2-3, with TRBD2 matching over 10 bases. Per the germline V gene, CDR1 is MNHEY and CDR2 is SMNVEV (reference sequence). With 5 bases clipped from V and 2 bases from J, the junction kept 13 bases outside the gene matches. The CDR3 runs 18 residues. CDR3 sequence: CASSGLGGSGGPTDTQYF. The CDR3 DNA sequence: TGTGCCAGCAGTGGACTCGGGGGTAGCGGGGGGCCCACAGATACGCAGTATTTT.

V and J are TRBV7-9 and TRBJ1-1; the match to TRBD1 covers 9 bases. V shed 6 bases, J shed 0 bases, and the junction held 8 bases outside the gene matches. Germline V gene data show CDR1 as SEHNR and CDR2 as FQNEAQ (reference sequence). CDR3 length: 16 residues. As DNA, the CDR3 is TGTGCCAGCAGGCCCAGGACAGGGGCGCTGAACACTGAAGCTTTCTTT. This translates into CASRPRTGALNTEAFF.

The chain joins TRBV13 to TRBJ2-7; D not resolved. Germline CDR1 and CDR2: PRHDT and FYEKMQ (reference sequence). Between the trimmed V and J ends, which lost 0 bases and 0 bases, there was a span of 9 bases. This CDR3 has 15 residues. This chain's CDR3 is CASSLGARNSYEQYF. The CDR3 DNA reads as TGTGCCAGCAGCTTAGGAGCCAGGAACTCCTACGAGCAGTACTTC.

V usage is TRBV5-1 and J usage is TRBJ2-6, with D possibly being TRBD2 (6 bases). Germline lookup yields CDR1 SGHRS and CDR2 YFSETQ. Trimming shortened V by 4 bases and J by 1 base, and 9 bases separated the two germline ends. The CDR3 sequence is 15 residues long. CDR3 sequence: CASSAGFSGANVLTF. The CDR3 nucleotides read TGCGCCAGCAGCGCGGGGTTTTCTGGGGCCAACGTCCTGACTTTC.

This chain connects TRBV5-5 to TRBJ1-5; D is possibly TRBD1 (5 bases). V was pared by 0 bases and J by 9 bases, with 13 bases between. This CDR3 is 14 amino acids long. The germline gives CDR1 SGHKS, CDR2 YYEKEE (reference sequence). CDR3 sequence: CASSLVQAAWPQHF. The CDR3 DNA reads as TGTGCCAGCAGCTTGGTACAGGCCGCTTGGCCCCAGCATTTT.

The chain recombines TRBV5-1 with TRBJ1-1, with D perhaps TRBD1 (5 bases). This CDR3 comprises 15 residues. Germline V gene lookup returns CDR1 SGHRS and CDR2 YFSETQ. The V end lost 2 bases, the J end lost 5 bases, and 16 bases lay between the germline ends. The CDR3: CASSFSGPKGTEAFF. Written as DNA, the CDR3 is TGCGCCAGCAGCTTCTCAGGGCCGAAGGGGACTGAAGCTTTCTTT.

V gene TRBV5-1 combines with J gene TRBJ1-1; 9 bases are a match to TRBD1. J gave up 4 bases and V 5 bases, and 9 bases lay outside the gene matches. Germline values: CDR1 SGHRS, CDR2 YFSETQ. This CDR3 spans 15 amino acids. CDR3 sequence reads: CASSKDRGKSTEAFF. CDR3 DNA: TGCGCCAGCAGTAAGGACAGGGGAAAGTCCACTGAAGCTTTCTTT.

The J gene is TRBJ1-1, the V gene TRBV4-3, with D possibly matching TRBD1 (5 bases). Germline-derived CDR1 and CDR2 are LGHNA and YSLEER. This CDR3 region has 15 residues. Trimming cost V 3 bases and J 4 bases, with 15 bases left between them. The DNA for the CDR3 is TGCGCCAGCAGCCACCTACAGAGGGGAGGCACTGAAGCTTTCTTT. This translates into CASSHLQRGGTEAFF.

The rearrangement uses TRBV27 and TRBJ2-7; D call uncertain. V lost 1 base, J lost 6 bases, and 10 bases lay in between. The germline gives CDR1 MNHEY, CDR2 SMNVEV (reference sequence). This CDR3 region has 13 residues. The CDR3 coding sequence is TGTGCCAGCAGTTTATTATTAGCTGGCGAGCAGTACTTC. Translated: CASSLLLAGEQYF.

In this sample, this clone turned up once. This chain uses TRBV28 with TRBJ2-2, with 7 bases matching TRBD2. Germline CDR1 MDHEN, CDR2 SYDVKM. The junction had 7 bases not matched to a gene; V was cut back by 4 bases and J by 5 bases. The length of the CDR3 is 15 residues. The CDR3 here is CASSSLAARTGELFF. In DNA, the CDR3 is TGTGCCAGCAGTTCCCTAGCGGCCCGAACCGGGGAGCTGTTTTTT. Filled out from reference TRBV28 and TRBJ2-2, the complete variable domain reads DVKVTQSSRYLVKRTGEKVFLECVQDMDHENMFWYRQDPGLGLRLIYFSYDVKMKEKGDIPEGYSVSREKKERFSLILESASTNQTSMYLCASSSLAARTGELFFGEGSRLTVL.

The V gene is TRBV6-4, the J gene TRBJ1-2; TRBD1 is a possible D gene (5 bases). The CDR3 runs 15 residues. The ends were cut back, 4 bases at V and 2 bases at J, with 14 bases in the middle. In germline, CDR1 is MRHNA, CDR2 SNTAGT. The CDR3 region has the DNA TGTGCCAGCAGTGCTCGAACAGGTTCCAACTATGGCTACACCTTC. It encodes CASSARTGSNYGYTF.

The V call is TRBV5-6, the J call TRBJ1-2; TRBD1 agrees at 7 bases. The length of the CDR3 is 15 residues. Per germline, CDR1 SGHDT and CDR2 YYEEEE. V dropped 3 bases and J dropped 5; count of bases not matched to a gene: 10. The CDR3 bases are TGTGCCAGCAGCTCCCTCGGACAGGCGGGTTATGGCTACACCTTC. Its translation: CASSSLGQAGYGYTF.

This chain links TRBV7-2 with TRBJ2-1, with D tentatively TRBD2 (5 bases). The ends were cut back, 4 bases at V and 6 bases at J, with 22 bases in the middle. The CDR3 is made up of 17 amino acids. Germline V CDR1 and CDR2: SGHTA, FQGNSA. The CDR3 sequence: CASSSELGLLVSNEQFF. The CDR3 DNA reads as TGTGCCAGCAGCTCCGAACTAGGATTATTGGTAAGCAATGAGCAGTTCTTC.

The genes are TRBV29-1 and TRBJ2-7; tentative D call: TRBD2 (6 bases). Germline V gives CDR1 SQVTM, CDR2 ANQGSEA. Trimming took 4 bases from V and 11 from J, leaving 18 bases between them. There are 12 residues in the CDR3. In nucleotides, the CDR3 is TGCAGCGTTGCGCGGGACGAGGGGAGGAAGTACTTC. Translation gives CSVARDEGRKYF.

The chain recombines TRBV28 with TRBJ1-1; D ambiguous. CDR3 length equals 14 residues. The ends were cut back, 2 bases at V and 13 bases at J, with 20 bases in the middle. Germline V gives CDR1 MDHEN, CDR2 SYDVKM. CDR3 residues: CASSLSPLKPLVFF. The CDR3 DNA follows: TGTGCCAGCAGTTTAAGTCCTCTCAAACCCCTAGTTTTCTTT.

This rearrangement joins TRBV5-4 to TRBJ1-2; tentatively, D is TRBD1 (5 bases). Per germline, CDR1 SGHNT and CDR2 YYREEE (reference sequence). This CDR3 region has 15 residues. Trimming shortened V by 0 bases and J by 5 bases, and 14 bases separated the two germline ends. The CDR3: CASSLVGTGGYGYTF. CDR3 sequence (DNA): TGTGCCAGCAGCTTGGTAGGGACGGGGGGATATGGCTACACCTTC.

The chain uses TRBV12-2 and TRBJ2-3; the table names TRBD2, a call not compared with the DNA. TRBV12-2 is labeled a pseudogene. There are 16 residues in the CDR3. In DNA form, the CDR3 reads TGTGCAAGTCGCTTCCTTCGGCGGGGCAACACAGATACGCAGTATTTT. It translates to CASRFLRRGNTDTQYF.

This clone was recorded at least ten times. The chain has TRBV14 and TRBJ1-2; 9 nucleotides line up with TRBD1. The CDR3 sequence is 15 residues long. The V and J ends lost 3 bases and 7 bases, in that order; junction bases with no gene match: 9. Germline V gene lookup returns CDR1 SGHDN and CDR2 FVKESK. The chain's CDR3 is CASSHHGQGFFGYTF. As DNA, the CDR3 is TGTGCCAGCAGCCATCATGGACAGGGGTTTTTTGGCTACACCTTC.

This clone was observed a handful of times. Mismatch with germline at one junction end may stem from a read error. The V and J genes are TRBV7-9 and TRBJ2-7; D may be TRBD2 (7 bases). CDR1 and CDR2 from the germline V gene are SEHNR and FQNEAQ (reference sequence). This CDR3 contains 16 residues. The DNA of the CDR3 is TGTGCCAGCAGCCGACAAAAGGGGGGGCTGAACCGAACGGTCGGCTTC. Translating gives CASSRQKGGLNRTVGF. Full variable domain (rest looked up from reference TRBV7-9 and TRBJ2-7): DTGVSQNPRHKITKRGQNVTFRCDPISEHNRLYWYRQTLGQGPEFLTYFQNEAQLEKSRLLSDRFSAERPKGSFSTLEIQRTEQGDSAMYLCASSRQKGGLNRTVGFGPGTRLTVT.

This chain connects TRBV27 to TRBJ1-3; D perhaps matches TRBD1 (5 bases). The CDR3 extends over 14 amino acids. V shed 3 bases and J shed 6 bases, with 12 bases lying between them. CDR1 and CDR2 (germline): MNHEY, SMNVEV (reference sequence). The CDR3 reads CASSLFGGANTIYF. The CDR3, as DNA: TGTGCCAGCAGTTTGTTCGGGGGTGCAAACACCATATATTTT.